The rows below give T cell receptor beta chains drawn from one sample of a study of shared clonotypes between healthy human individuals. Clones were read by immunoSEQ multiplex PCR, and TCRdb kept only the in-frame ones, dropping some. The repertoire holds about 670,000 clones, with 72% as singletons. Sequencing was carried out using memory CD4+ T cells sorted from blood. Receptors were obtained from a woman in her thirties in good health. CDR3s include the opening cysteine and the closing phenylalanine or tryptophan. D genes are given only for firm matches. Size tells how often a clone was seen (once, few, many) or the class of an expanded clone, and some rows leave it out.

d_call: NA
clone_size: few
v_call: TRBV18
j_call: TRBJ1-1
cdr3_nt: TGTGCCAGCTCACCCCCCGGATCGGGAGTTTTAGCTTTCTTT
cdr3_aa: CASSPPGSGVLAFF

d_call: TRBD1
clone_size: NA
v_call: TRBV5-1
j_call: TRBJ1-4
cdr3_nt: TGCGCCAGCAGCTTGGGCCAAGGCAGGGGGCGTGAAAAACTGTTTTTT
cdr3_aa: CASSLGQGRGREKLFF

d_call: NA
clone_size: NA
v_call: TRBV29-1
j_call: TRBJ2-2
cdr3_nt: TGCAGCGTTGGTCGTCAGGGGTACACCGGGGAGCTGTTTTTT
cdr3_aa: CSVGRQGYTGELFF

d_call: NA
clone_size: NA
v_call: TRBV5-1
j_call: TRBJ2-7
cdr3_nt: TGCGCCAGCAGCTTCACTTCCGGCACGGCGGGCGAGCAGTACTTC
cdr3_aa: CASSFTSGTAGEQYF

d_call: NA
clone_size: NA
v_call: TRBV28
j_call: TRBJ2-2
cdr3_nt: TGTGCCAGCAGTGGGGGGACAGTTCCCGGGGAGCTGTTTTTT
cdr3_aa: CASSGGTVPGELFF

d_call: NA
clone_size: NA
v_call: TRBV5-6
j_call: TRBJ1-1
cdr3_nt: TGTGCCAGCAGCAGGACCGGGACCTTGAACACTGAAGCTTTCTTT
cdr3_aa: CASSRTGTLNTEAFF

d_call: NA
clone_size: few
v_call: TRBV7-8
j_call: TRBJ2-4
cdr3_nt: TGTGCCAGCAGCTTAGTCTTTGTTGCGGGAACTCCAGTCGCCAAAAACATTCAGTACTTC
cdr3_aa: CASSLVFVAGTPVAKNIQYF

d_call: TRBD2
clone_size: NA
v_call: TRBV19
j_call: TRBJ2-1
cdr3_nt: TGTGCCAGTAGTATGCTTGGCGGGAGCAGTTTTGAGCAGTTCTTC
cdr3_aa: CASSMLGGSSFEQFF

d_call: NA
clone_size: NA
v_call: TRBV5-4
j_call: TRBJ2-3
cdr3_nt: TGTGCCAGCAGCTTGGGGACCCGTCGCCAGAATACGCAGTATTTT
cdr3_aa: CASSLGTRRQNTQYF

d_call: NA
clone_size: few
v_call: TRBV18
j_call: TRBJ2-1
cdr3_nt: TGTGCCAGCTCACCATACAAAGATGAGCAGTTCTTC
cdr3_aa: CASSPYKDEQFF

d_call: TRBD2
clone_size: once
v_call: TRBV6-5
j_call: TRBJ2-7
cdr3_nt: TGTGCCAGCAGTTCAGGGACTAGCGGTTCCTACGAGCAGTACTTC
cdr3_aa: CASSSGTSGSYEQYF